This T cell receptor (beta chain) is drawn from a study of cytomegalovirus exposure and HLA in healthy donors. Background on the study: In a previous analysis, some 110 million unique TCR beta sequences were found from 150 million to 200 million T cells. Study-wide points: The investigators catalogued 150 to 200 TCR beta chains as cytomegalovirus-associated. Most TCR beta V segments were productive about 87% or about 30% of the time in an earlier analysis.

As regards this clone: Its antigen is unidentified.

The primer mix had 60 Vbeta and 13 Jbeta primers. The repertoire was sequenced with immunoSEQ multiplex PCR; TCRdb's copy has only in-frame clones and lacks some. Counted here are hundreds of thousands of clones, around nine tenths occurring once; the ten biggest clones make up roughly 2.1%. CDR3 length: 14 residues. Looked up from germline, CDR1 is MNHNY and CDR2 is SVGAGI (reference sequence). V lost 4 bases, J lost 5 bases, and 9 bases lay in between. This sequence joins TRBV6-6 and TRBJ1-6, with D perhaps TRBD1 (5 bases). The sequence was collected from a woman under 30 in good health and CMV-seronegative. Specimen: PBMCs. The CDR3 bases are TGTGCCAGCAGTTGGGGGGGTGATAATTCACCCCTCCACTTT. Its translation: CASSWGGDNSPLHF.